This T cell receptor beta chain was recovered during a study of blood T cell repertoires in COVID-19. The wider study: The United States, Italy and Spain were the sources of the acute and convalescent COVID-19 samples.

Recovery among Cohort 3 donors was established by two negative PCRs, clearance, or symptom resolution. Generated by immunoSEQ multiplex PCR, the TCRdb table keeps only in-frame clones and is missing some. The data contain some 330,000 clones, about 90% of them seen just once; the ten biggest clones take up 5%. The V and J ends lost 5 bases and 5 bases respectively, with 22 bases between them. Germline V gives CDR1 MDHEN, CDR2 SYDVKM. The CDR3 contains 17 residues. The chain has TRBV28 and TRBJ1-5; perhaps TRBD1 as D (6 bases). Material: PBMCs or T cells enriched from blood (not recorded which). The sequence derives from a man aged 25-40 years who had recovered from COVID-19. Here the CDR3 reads CASSHKGKGVGDQPQHF. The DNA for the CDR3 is TGTGCCAGCAGTCATAAGGGAAAGGGGGTAGGGGATCAGCCCCAGCATTTT.